One T cell receptor beta chain is described in this entry. Its antigen is not identified. This entry is derived from a study of cytotoxic CD8 clonotypes in ibrutinib-treated CLL. The overall study: The study recorded mean values of approximately 260,000 productive templates and 94,082 productive rearrangements per sample. General study points: Under therapy, public clonotypes either contracted or stayed stable, and they were uncommon.

Profiling relied on immunoSEQ multiplex PCR, and the TCRdb table lists in-frame clones only, not all of them. The table records around 300,000 clones, roughly 80% of them present only once. The V segment lost 5 bases and the J segment 2 bases; nucleotides outside the gene matches: 1. CDR1 and CDR2 (germline): PRHDT, FYEKMQ (reference sequence). CDR3 length equals 14 residues. The material was PBMCs, obtained before ibrutinib treatment. This sequence joins TRBV13 and TRBJ2-7; 12 nucleotides match TRBD2. The receptor's source is a human donor with chronic lymphocytic leukemia. In DNA, the CDR3 is TGTGCCAGCAGCAGGACTAGCGGGGCCTACGAGCAGTACTTC. Amino acid sequence: CASSRTSGAYEQYF.